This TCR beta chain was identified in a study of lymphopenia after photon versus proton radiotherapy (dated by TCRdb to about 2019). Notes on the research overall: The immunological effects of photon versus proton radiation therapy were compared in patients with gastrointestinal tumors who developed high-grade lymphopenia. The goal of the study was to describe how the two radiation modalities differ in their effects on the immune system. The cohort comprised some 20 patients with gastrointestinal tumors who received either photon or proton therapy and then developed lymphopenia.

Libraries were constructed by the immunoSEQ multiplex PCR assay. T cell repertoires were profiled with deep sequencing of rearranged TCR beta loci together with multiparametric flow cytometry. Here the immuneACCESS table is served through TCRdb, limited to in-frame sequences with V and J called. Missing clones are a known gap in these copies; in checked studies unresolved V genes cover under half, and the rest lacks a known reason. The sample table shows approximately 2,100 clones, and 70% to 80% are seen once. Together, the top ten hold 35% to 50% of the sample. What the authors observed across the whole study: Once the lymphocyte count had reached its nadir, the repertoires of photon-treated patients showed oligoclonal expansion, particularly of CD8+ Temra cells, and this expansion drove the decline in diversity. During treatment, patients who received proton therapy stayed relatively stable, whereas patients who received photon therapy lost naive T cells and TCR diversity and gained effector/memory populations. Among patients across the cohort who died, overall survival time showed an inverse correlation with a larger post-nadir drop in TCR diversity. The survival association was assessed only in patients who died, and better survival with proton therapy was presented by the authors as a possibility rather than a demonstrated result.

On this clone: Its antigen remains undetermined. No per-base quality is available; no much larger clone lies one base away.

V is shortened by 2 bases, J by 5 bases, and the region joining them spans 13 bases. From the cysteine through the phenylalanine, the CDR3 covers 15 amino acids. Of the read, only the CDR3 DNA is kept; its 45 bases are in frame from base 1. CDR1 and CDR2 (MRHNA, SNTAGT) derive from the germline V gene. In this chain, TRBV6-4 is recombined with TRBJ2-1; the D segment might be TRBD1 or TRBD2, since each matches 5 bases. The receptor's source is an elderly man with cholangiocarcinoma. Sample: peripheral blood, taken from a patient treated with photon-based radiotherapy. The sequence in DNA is TGTGCCAGCAGTGACAACCGGGACCCGAACAATGAGCAGTTCTTC. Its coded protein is CASSDNRDPNNEQFF.